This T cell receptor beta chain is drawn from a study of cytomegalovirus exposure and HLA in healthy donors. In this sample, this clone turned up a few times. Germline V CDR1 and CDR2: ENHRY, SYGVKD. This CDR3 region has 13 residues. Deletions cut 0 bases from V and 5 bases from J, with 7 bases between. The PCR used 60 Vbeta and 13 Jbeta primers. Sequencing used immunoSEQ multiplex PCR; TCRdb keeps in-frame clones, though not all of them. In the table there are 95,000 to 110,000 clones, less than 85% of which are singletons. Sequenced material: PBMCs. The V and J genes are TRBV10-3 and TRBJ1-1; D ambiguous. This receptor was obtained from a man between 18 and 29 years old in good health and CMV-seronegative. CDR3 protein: CAISESGSTEAFF. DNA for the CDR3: TGTGCCATCAGTGAGTCTGGGAGTACTGAAGCTTTCTTT.